These 24 T cell receptor beta chains came from one sample sequenced in a study of cytomegalovirus exposure and HLA in healthy donors. The study ran its PCR with 60 Vbeta and 13 Jbeta primers. Assay used: immunoSEQ multiplex PCR; TCRdb lists only in-frame clones, some missing. The sample lists 99,000 or so clones; about 80% were seen once. The sequenced sample was PBMCs. The receptors here all came from a man under 40 in good health and CMV-seronegative.

This clone was seen only a few times. The chain employs TRBV20-1 and TRBJ1-6; perhaps TRBD1 as D (5 bases). The CDR3 consists of 11 residues. Germline assignment: CDR1 DFQATT and CDR2 SNEGSKA (reference sequence). The ends were cut back, 6 bases at V and 14 bases at J, with 14 bases in the middle. CDR3 DNA sequence: TGCAGTGCAAACCGCGAAGGGGCCCTCCACTTT. Translation gives CSANREGALHF.

The J gene is TRBJ2-7, the V gene TRBV7-2, with D maybe TRBD1 (6 bases). The CDR3 covers 15 residues. CDR1 is SGHTA and CDR2 is FQGNSA in the germline V gene. V gave up 4 bases and J gave up 3 bases, with 16 bases separating them. In DNA, the CDR3 is TGTGCCAGCAGCTCCAGGGGCGGACTGCACTACGAGCAGTACTTC. This sequence encodes CASSSRGGLHYEQYF.

The chain combines TRBV29-1 with TRBJ2-3; D may be TRBD2 (7 bases). This CDR3 is 14 amino acids long. Germline V lookup: CDR1 SQVTM, CDR2 ANQGSEA. V was cut by 8 bases and J by 4 bases, with 19 bases left in between. CDR3 sequence: CSYLGGGAADTQYF. As DNA, the CDR3 is TGCAGCTATCTGGGGGGGGGCGCCGCAGATACGCAGTATTTT.

This clone was detected only a few times. The chain links TRBV6-5 to TRBJ1-5; 9 bases align to TRBD1. Germline CDR1 and CDR2: MNHEY and SVGAGI. With 6 bases clipped from V and 0 bases from J, the junction kept 3 bases outside the gene matches. This CDR3 region has 15 residues. CDR3 in DNA: TGTGCCAGCAGGAGGGACAGGGATAGCAATCAGCCCCAGCATTTT. Translated: CASRRDRDSNQPQHF.

This chain connects TRBV9 to TRBJ1-1; D possibly corresponds to TRBD1 (6 bases). Germline loops: CDR1 SGDLS, CDR2 YYNGEE. This CDR3 is built from 13 residues. Between the trimmed V and J ends, which lost 4 bases and 10 bases, there was a span of 17 bases. CDR3 sequence reads: CASSLLIGQRAFF. DNA of the CDR3: TGTGCCAGCAGCCTTTTAATCGGACAGAGAGCTTTCTTT. The complete variable domain, with remaining parts taken from reference TRBV9 and TRBJ1-1, reads DSGVTQTPKHLITATGQRVTLRCSPRSGDLSVYWYQQSLDQGLQFLIQYYNGEERAKGNILERFSAQQFPDLHSELNLSSLELGDSALYFCASSLLIGQRAFFGQGTRLTVV.

The chain has TRBV6-1 and TRBJ1-1; D possibly corresponds to TRBD1 (6 bases). The CDR3 runs 12 residues. Trimming shortened V by 6 bases and J by 3 bases, and 8 bases separated the two germline ends. Germline V gives CDR1 MNHNS, CDR2 SASEGT. CDR3: CASRQGYTEAFF. The CDR3 nucleotides read TGTGCCAGCAGACAGGGTTACACTGAAGCTTTCTTT.

The chain links TRBV6-5 to TRBJ2-7, with a tentative D call TRBD2 (6 bases). V gave up 5 bases and J gave up 6 bases, with 11 bases separating them. Germline V gene sequence: CDR1 MNHEY, CDR2 SVGAGI. This CDR3 comprises 12 residues. CDR3 amino acids: CASSRGMGEQYF. The DNA for the CDR3 is TGTGCCAGCAGTCGCGGGATGGGCGAGCAGTACTTC.

This chain connects TRBV21-1 to TRBJ2-4; the table's D call of TRBD1 was not tested on the DNA. TRBV21-1 is noted as a pseudogene. The CDR3 extends over 15 amino acids. The CDR3 DNA is TGTGCCAGCAGCAAAGTACCGACAGGGAATAACATTCAGTACTTC. It is translated as CASSKVPTGNNIQYF.

The chain links TRBV28 to TRBJ1-1; a possible D gene is TRBD1 (6 bases). Germline CDR1 is MDHEN and CDR2 is SYDVKM. Trimming shortened V by 6 bases and J by 5 bases, and 22 bases separated the two germline ends. The CDR3 spans 16 residues. The CDR3 reads CASREWGRSQGTEAFF. CDR3 bases: TGTGCCAGCAGGGAATGGGGACGTTCGCAGGGGACTGAAGCTTTCTTT.

CDR3 region: CASSLRTSNTEAFF. CDR3 in DNA: TGTGCCAGCAGTTTAAGGACATCTAACACTGAAGCTTTCTTT. This chain links TRBV27 with TRBJ1-1; tentative D call: TRBD1 (5 bases). Trimming removed 2 bases from V and 2 bases from J, with 9 bases in between. Germline CDR1 is MNHEY and CDR2 is SMNVEV (reference sequence). There are 14 residues in the CDR3.

This clone was recorded once. The chain recombines TRBV4-1 with TRBJ1-1; TRBD1 might be the D (6 bases). CDR3 length: 19 residues. V lost 4 bases and J lost 0, with 24 bases in between. CDR1 is MGHRA, CDR2 YSYEKL, per germline. This chain's CDR3 is CASSRLPGTSTPMNTEAFF. CDR3 sequence (DNA): TGCGCCAGCAGCCGCCTCCCCGGGACATCGACCCCCATGAACACTGAAGCTTTCTTT.

The rearrangement links TRBV5-4 to TRBJ2-7, with TRBD1 matching over 9 bases. Germline V gene sequence: CDR1 SGHNT, CDR2 YYREEE (reference sequence). The CDR3 extends over 15 amino acids. Trimming took 4 bases from V and 4 from J; bases not matched to a gene: 9. The CDR3 reads CASSRQTGGTYEQYF. The CDR3 nucleotides are TGTGCCAGCAGCCGCCAGACAGGGGGAACTTACGAGCAGTACTTC.

This chain joins TRBV29-1 and TRBJ1-1; D is undetermined. Germline values: CDR1 SQVTM, CDR2 ANQGSEA. Trimming removed 7 bases at V and 6 bases at J, with 24 bases between. CDR3 length: 15 residues. DNA of the CDR3: TGCAGCGCCCGGGGTTCTATGAACACTGAGTCTGAAGCTTTCTTT. The encoded protein is CSARGSMNTESEAFF.

The V and J genes are TRBV19 and TRBJ2-1; 11 nucleotides match TRBD1. J lost 3 bases, V lost 7 bases, and 5 bases had no gene match. CDR3 length: 15 amino acids. CDR1 is LNHDA, CDR2 SQIVND, per germline (reference sequence). As DNA, the CDR3 is TGTGCCAGTACTCGGACAGGGGGCCGCTACAATGAGCAGTTCTTC. Protein: CASTRTGGRYNEQFF.

In this sample, this clone turned up once. The J gene is TRBJ2-1, the V gene TRBV19, with 9 positions matching TRBD1. Germline V lookup: CDR1 LNHDA, CDR2 SQIVND (reference sequence). This CDR3 comprises 15 residues. V lost 2 bases and J lost 7; bases outside the gene matches: 6. The CDR3 coding sequence is TGTGCCAGTAGTATATCCAACAGGGGGCTGAATGAGCAGTTCTTC. Translating gives CASSISNRGLNEQFF.

This chain links TRBV5-1 with TRBJ2-7; the D gene is possibly TRBD2 (7 bases). V shed 0 bases and J shed 6 bases, with 19 bases lying between them. The germline V gene encodes CDR1 SGHRS and CDR2 YFSETQ. This CDR3 is built from 16 residues. CDR3 in amino acids: CASSLAGGTPNSEQYF. CDR3 DNA: TGCGCCAGCAGCTTGGCCGGGGGGACACCGAACAGCGAGCAGTACTTC.

V is TRBV6-5 and J is TRBJ2-1; D is unclear. Trimming left V 6 bases short and J 5 bases short, with 5 bases between. The CDR3 loop spans 11 amino acids. Germline V CDR1 and CDR2: MNHEY, SVGAGI. The CDR3 here is CASRGNNEQFF. The CDR3 DNA reads TGTGCCAGCAGGGGCAACAATGAGCAGTTCTTC.

The V gene is TRBV6-1, the J gene TRBJ1-2; tentative D call: TRBD1 (5 bases). The CDR3 loop spans 13 amino acids. With 6 bases removed from V and 1 base from J, the gap between germline ends came to 9 bases. Germline CDR1 is MNHNS and CDR2 is SASEGT. As DNA, the CDR3 is TGTGCCAGCAGACAGGAGATTAACTATGGCTACACCTTC. Residues: CASRQEINYGYTF.

This rearrangement joins TRBV9 to TRBJ2-3, with 11 nucleotides matching TRBD2. Germline loops: CDR1 SGDLS, CDR2 YYNGEE. The CDR3 sequence is 17 residues long. V trimming: 3 bases; J trimming: 3 bases; junction bases outside the gene matches: 9. The CDR3 here is CASSGAGLAVRTDTQYF. The DNA for the CDR3 is TGTGCCAGCAGCGGTGCGGGACTAGCGGTACGAACAGATACGCAGTATTTT.

This chain uses TRBV5-8 with TRBJ2-2; D is ambiguous. CDR3 length: 16 amino acids. Deletions cut 5 bases from V and 2 bases from J, with 16 bases between. The V gene's germline CDR1 is SGHTS and CDR2 YDEGEE. The CDR3 region is CASSPWAQLNTGELFF. In DNA form, the CDR3 reads TGTGCCAGCAGTCCTTGGGCACAGCTCAACACCGGGGAGCTGTTTTTT.

V gene TRBV19 combines with J gene TRBJ2-5, with 12 positions matching TRBD2. With V trimmed by 1 base and J by 5 bases, 5 bases remained unmatched. The germline V gene encodes CDR1 LNHDA and CDR2 SQIVND (reference sequence). This CDR3 has 16 amino acids. CDR3 loop: CASSIGLAGVSETQYF. CDR3 coding DNA: TGTGCCAGTAGTATAGGACTAGCGGGAGTTTCGGAGACCCAGTACTTC.

This clone has more than one count but fewer than ten. V is TRBV11-2 and J is TRBJ2-5; perhaps TRBD2 as D (7 bases). CDR3 length: 15 amino acids. Germline V CDR1 and CDR2: SGHAT, FQNNGV. V was trimmed by 0 bases and J by 6 bases, leaving 14 bases between them. The DNA for the CDR3 is TGTGCCAGCAGCTTAGACGGGGGGCCCGGAAAGACCCAGTACTTC. It specifies CASSLDGGPGKTQYF.

The chain links TRBV4-1 to TRBJ1-2; D is perhaps TRBD1 (6 bases). From germline, CDR1 is MGHRA and CDR2 YSYEKL. V was cut by 3 bases and J by 8 bases, with 22 bases left in between. The CDR3 covers 16 residues. The CDR3 region has the DNA TGCGCCAGCAGCCATTTCCGAGCAGGGGCGTGGGGGGGCTACACCTTC. Protein product: CASSHFRAGAWGGYTF.

CDR3: CASSVDGTYEQYF. The CDR3 nucleotides read TGTGCCAGCAGTGTCGACGGGACCTACGAGCAGTACTTC. The chain combines TRBV2 with TRBJ2-7; weak D call: TRBD2 (5 bases). Germline CDR1 is SNHLY and CDR2 is FYNNEI. V was clipped by 4 bases and J by 2 bases, with 9 bases between them. The CDR3 is made up of 13 amino acids.